The TCR beta chain described here comes from a study of shared clonotypes between healthy human individuals. CDR3 length: 15 amino acids. The germline V gene has CDR1 SGHTA and CDR2 FQGNSA. The V gene lost 3 bases and the J gene lost 0 bases, with 11 bases spanning the gap. This clone came up a few times. Its antigen is not identified. Assay used: immunoSEQ multiplex PCR; TCRdb lists only in-frame clones, some missing. Counted here are fewer than 550,000 clones, nearly 80% occurring once; the ten biggest clones make up approximately 13%. The study's findings and limits: Exclusively blood specimens were collected; tissue repertoires likely differ.

The sample comprised PBMCs. This sequence was found in a woman in her forties in good health. Some clones in this sample may be carry-over from other donors' samples. This chain links TRBV7-2 with TRBJ2-5, with D possibly being TRBD2 (5 bases). As DNA, the CDR3 is TGTGCCAGCAGCTTGATTCGGGGAAACCAAGAGACCCAGTACTTC. Translated: CASSLIRGNQETQYF.